This T cell receptor (beta chain) was identified in a study of blood T cell repertoires in COVID-19. At the level of the study: Samples taken during acute and convalescent COVID-19 were collected in the United States, Italy and Spain. Nucleic acid was either cDNA or gDNA, and it came from T cells, B-cell-depleted T cells, or PBMCs.

This CDR3 has 16 residues. V gave up 2 bases and J gave up 7 bases; unmatched junction bases: 6. Germline V gene data show CDR1 as MNHNS and CDR2 as SASEGT. The authors' processing: Estimation of nucleated cell counts was performed using reference gene primer amplification. Produced via immunoSEQ multiplex PCR; TCRdb's table is partial and in-frame only. The V and J calls and clone size are taken from that table; D and trimming were inferred from the DNA. The sample holds 52,000 or so clones; about 88% are singletons and the top ten take over 25%. This receptor was identified in a human donor in a cohort sampled during active COVID-19. Sample: peripheral blood. The rearrangement uses TRBV6-1 and TRBJ1-6, with 9 bases fitting TRBD1. CDR3 in amino acids: CASSESVGQGNSPLHF. The CDR3 DNA follows: TGTGCCAGCAGTGAAAGTGTCGGACAGGGGAATTCACCCCTCCACTTT.